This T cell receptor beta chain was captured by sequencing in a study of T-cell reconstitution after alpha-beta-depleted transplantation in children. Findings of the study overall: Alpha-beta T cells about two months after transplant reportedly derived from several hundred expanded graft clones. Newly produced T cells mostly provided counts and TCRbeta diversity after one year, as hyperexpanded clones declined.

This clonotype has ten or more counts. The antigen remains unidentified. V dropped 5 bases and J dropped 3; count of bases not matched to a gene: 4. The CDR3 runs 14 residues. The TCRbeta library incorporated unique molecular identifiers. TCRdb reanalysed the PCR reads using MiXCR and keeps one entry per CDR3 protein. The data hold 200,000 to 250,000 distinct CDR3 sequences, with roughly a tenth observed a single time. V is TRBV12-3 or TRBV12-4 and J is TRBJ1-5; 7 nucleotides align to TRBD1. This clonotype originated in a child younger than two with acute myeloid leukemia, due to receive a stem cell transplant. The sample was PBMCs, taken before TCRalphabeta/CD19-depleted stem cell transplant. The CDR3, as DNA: TGTGCCAGCAGTCCGGACAGGTTCAATCAGCCCCAGCATTTT. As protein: CASSPDRFNQPQHF.